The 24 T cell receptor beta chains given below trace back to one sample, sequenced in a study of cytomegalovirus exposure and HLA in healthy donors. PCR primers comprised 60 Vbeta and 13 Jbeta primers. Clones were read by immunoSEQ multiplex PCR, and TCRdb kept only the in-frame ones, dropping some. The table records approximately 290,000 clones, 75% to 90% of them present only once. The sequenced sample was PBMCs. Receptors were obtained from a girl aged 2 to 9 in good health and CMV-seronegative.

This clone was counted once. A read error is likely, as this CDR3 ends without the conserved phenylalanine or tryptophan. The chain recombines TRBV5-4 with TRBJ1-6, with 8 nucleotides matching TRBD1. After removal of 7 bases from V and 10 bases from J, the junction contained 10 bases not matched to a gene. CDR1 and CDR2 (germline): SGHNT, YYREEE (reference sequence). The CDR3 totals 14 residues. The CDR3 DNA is TGTGCCAGCGAGGTACAGGGGGGGGGATCACCCCTCCACCTT. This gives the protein CASEVQGGGSPLHL.

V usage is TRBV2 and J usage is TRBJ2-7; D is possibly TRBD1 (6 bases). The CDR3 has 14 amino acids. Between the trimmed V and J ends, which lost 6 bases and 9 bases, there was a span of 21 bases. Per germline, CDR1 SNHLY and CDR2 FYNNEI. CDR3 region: CASSSGTTSARQYF. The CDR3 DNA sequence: TGTGCCAGCAGCTCCGGGACAACGTCCGCTCGGCAGTACTTC.

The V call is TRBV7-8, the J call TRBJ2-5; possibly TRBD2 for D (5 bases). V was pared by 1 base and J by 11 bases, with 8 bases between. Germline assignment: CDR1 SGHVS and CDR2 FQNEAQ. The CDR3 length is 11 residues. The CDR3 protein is CASSLGREQYF. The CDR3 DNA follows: TGTGCCAGCAGCTTAGGTAGGGAGCAGTACTTC.

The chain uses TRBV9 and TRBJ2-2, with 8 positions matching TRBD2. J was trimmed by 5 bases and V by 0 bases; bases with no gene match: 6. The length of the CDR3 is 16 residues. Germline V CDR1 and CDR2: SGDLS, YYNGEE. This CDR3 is CASSVGHGGGTGELFF. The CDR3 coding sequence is TGTGCCAGCAGCGTAGGACACGGGGGGGGGACCGGGGAGCTGTTTTTT.

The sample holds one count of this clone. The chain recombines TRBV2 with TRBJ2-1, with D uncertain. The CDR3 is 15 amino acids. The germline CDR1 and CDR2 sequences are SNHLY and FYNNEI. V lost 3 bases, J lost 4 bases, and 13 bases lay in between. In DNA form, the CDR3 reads TGTGCCAGCAGTGACAGTGGGCAGTTTTACAATGAGCAGTTCTTC. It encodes CASSDSGQFYNEQFF.

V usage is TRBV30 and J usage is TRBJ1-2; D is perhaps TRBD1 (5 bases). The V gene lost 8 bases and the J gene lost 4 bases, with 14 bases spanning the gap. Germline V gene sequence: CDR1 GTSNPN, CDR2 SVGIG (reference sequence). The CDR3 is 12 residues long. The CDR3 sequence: CAGTGTLYGYTF. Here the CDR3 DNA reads TGTGCCGGAACCGGGACTCTCTATGGCTACACCTTC.

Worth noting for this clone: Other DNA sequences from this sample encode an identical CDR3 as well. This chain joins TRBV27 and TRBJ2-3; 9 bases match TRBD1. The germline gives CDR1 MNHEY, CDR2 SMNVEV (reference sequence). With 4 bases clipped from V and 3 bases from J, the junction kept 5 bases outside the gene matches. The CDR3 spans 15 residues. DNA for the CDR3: TGTGCCAGCAGTTCACAGGGGGCCTTGACAGATACGCAGTATTTT. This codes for CASSSQGALTDTQYF.

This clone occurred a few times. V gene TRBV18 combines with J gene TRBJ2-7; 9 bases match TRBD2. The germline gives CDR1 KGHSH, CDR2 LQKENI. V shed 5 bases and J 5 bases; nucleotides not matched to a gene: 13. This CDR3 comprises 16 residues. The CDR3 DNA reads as TGTGCCAGCTCAGGGTCCGGGGTAGCGGGAGCTGACGAGCAGTACTTC. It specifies CASSGSGVAGADEQYF.

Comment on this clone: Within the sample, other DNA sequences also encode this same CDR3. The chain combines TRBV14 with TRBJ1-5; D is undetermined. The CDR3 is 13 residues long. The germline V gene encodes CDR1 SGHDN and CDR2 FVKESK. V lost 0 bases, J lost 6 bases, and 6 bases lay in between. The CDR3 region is CASSQDLGQPQHF. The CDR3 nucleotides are TGTGCCAGCAGCCAAGATCTCGGTCAGCCCCAGCATTTT.

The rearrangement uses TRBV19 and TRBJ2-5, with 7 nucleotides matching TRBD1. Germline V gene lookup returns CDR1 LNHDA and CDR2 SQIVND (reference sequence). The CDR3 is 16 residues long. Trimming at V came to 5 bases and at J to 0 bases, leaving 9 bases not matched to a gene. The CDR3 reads CASSPRDRGYQETQYF. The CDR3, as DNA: TGTGCCAGTAGTCCTAGGGACAGAGGTTACCAAGAGACCCAGTACTTC.

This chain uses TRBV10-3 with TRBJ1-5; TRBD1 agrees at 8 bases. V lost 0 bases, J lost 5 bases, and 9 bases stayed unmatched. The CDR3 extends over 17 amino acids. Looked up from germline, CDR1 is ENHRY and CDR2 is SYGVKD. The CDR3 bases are TGTGCCATCAGTGAGTCAGGGCGGACAGGGAGCCATCAGCCCCAGCATTTT. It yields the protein CAISESGRTGSHQPQHF.

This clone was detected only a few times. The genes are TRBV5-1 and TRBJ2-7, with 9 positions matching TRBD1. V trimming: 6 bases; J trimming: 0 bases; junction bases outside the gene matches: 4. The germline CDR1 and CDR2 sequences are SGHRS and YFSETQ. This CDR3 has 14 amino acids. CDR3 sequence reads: CASTDRGSSYEQYF. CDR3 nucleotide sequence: TGCGCCAGCACTGACAGGGGGAGCTCCTACGAGCAGTACTTC.

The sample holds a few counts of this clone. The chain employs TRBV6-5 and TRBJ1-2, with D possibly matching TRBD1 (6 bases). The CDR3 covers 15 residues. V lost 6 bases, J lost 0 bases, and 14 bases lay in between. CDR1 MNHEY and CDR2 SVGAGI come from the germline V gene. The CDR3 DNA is TGTGCCAGCAGGGCCAGGGGAGTTGCTAACTATGGCTACACCTTC. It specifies CASRARGVANYGYTF.

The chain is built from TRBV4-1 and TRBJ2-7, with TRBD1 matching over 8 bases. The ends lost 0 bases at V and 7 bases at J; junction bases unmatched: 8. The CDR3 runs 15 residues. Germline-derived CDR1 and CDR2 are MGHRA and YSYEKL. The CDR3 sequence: CASSQEGGRGREQYF. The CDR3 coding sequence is TGCGCCAGCAGCCAAGAAGGTGGCAGGGGGCGTGAGCAGTACTTC.

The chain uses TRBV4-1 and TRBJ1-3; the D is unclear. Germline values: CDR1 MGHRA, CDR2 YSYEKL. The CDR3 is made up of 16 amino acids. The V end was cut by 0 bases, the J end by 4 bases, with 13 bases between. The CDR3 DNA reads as TGCGCCAGCAGCCAAGATAGGTTTCGGAGCGGAAACACCATATATTTT. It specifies CASSQDRFRSGNTIYF.

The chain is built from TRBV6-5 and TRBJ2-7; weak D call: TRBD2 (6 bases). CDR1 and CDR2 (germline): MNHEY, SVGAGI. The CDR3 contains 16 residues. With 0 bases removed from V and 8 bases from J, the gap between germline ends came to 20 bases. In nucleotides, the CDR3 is TGTGCCAGCAGTTACTCGTCATCACGAGGAGGGTACCAGCAGTACTTC. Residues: CASSYSSSRGGYQQYF.

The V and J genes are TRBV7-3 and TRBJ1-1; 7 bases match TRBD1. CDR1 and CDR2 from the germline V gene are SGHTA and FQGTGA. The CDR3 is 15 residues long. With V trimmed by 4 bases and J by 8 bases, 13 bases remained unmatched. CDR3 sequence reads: CASSSPKEQGREAFF. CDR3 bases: TGTGCCAGCAGCTCCCCAAAAGAACAGGGGAGAGAAGCTTTCTTT.

The CDR3 loop is CAWSDLSGEETDEQFF. For the CDR3, the DNA is TGTGCCTGGAGTGACCTGTCGGGGGAGGAGACAGACGAGCAGTTCTTC. V and J are TRBV30 and TRBJ2-1; the D gene is possibly TRBD2 (6 bases). Germline V CDR1 and CDR2: GTSNPN, SVGIG (reference sequence). The CDR3 spans 16 residues. Trimming left V 1 base short and J 10 bases short, with 23 bases between.

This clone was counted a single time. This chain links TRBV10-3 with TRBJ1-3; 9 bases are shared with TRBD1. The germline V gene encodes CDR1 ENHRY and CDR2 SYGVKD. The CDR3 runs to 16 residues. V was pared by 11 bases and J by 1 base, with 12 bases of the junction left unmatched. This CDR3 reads CAGARDRDGSGNTIYF. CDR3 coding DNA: TGTGCCGGAGCACGGGACAGGGACGGGTCTGGAAACACCATATATTTT.

Here the CDR3 reads CASSFAGQANSPLHF. The DNA for the CDR3 is TGTGCCAGCAGTTTTGCCGGACAGGCGAATTCACCCCTCCACTTT. V gene TRBV6-5 combines with J gene TRBJ1-6; 7 nucleotides agree with TRBD1. The trim removed 4 bases at V and 7 bases at J, leaving 7 bases unmatched. Germline CDR1 is MNHEY and CDR2 is SVGAGI. The CDR3 sequence is 15 residues long.

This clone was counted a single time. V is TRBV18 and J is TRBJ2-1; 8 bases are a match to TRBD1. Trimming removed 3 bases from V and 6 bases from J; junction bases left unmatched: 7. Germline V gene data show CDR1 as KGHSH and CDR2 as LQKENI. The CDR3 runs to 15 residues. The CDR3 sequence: CASSPTGGGGNEQFF. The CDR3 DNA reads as TGTGCCAGCTCACCTACAGGGGGAGGAGGCAATGAGCAGTTCTTC.

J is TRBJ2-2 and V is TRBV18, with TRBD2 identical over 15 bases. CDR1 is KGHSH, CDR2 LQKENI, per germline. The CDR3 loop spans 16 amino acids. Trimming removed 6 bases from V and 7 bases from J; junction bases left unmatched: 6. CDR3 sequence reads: CASSRGTSGRIGELFF. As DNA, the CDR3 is TGTGCCAGCTCGCGAGGGACTAGCGGGAGGATCGGGGAGCTGTTTTTT.

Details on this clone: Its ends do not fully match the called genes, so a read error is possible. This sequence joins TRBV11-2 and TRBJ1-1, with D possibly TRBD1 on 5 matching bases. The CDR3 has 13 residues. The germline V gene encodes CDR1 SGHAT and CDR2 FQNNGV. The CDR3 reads CASSPGGATKAFF. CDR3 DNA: TGTGCCAGCAGCCCCGGCGGGGCCACTAAAGCTTTCTTT.

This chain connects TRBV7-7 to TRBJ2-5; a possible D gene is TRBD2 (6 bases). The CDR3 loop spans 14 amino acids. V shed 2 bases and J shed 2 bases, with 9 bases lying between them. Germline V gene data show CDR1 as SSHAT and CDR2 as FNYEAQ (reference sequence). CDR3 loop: CASSLRDSQETQYF. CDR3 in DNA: TGTGCCAGCAGCTTACGGGACTCACAAGAGACCCAGTACTTC.